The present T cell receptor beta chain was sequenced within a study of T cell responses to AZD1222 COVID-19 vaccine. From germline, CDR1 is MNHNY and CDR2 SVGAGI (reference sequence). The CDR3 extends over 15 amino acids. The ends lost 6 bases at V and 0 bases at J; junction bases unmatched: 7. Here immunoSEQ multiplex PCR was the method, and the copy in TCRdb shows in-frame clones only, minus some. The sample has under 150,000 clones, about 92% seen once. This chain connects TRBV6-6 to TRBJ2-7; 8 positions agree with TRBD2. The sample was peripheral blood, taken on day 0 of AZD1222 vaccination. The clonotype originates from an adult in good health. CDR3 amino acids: CASSSRGGISYEQYF. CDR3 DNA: TGTGCCAGCAGCTCCCGGGGGGGTATCTCCTACGAGCAGTACTTC.